These 20 T cell receptor beta chains were sequenced from one sample in a study of blood T cell repertoires in COVID-19. The table came from immunoSEQ multiplex PCR; TCRdb's copy has only in-frame clones and leaves some out. This table has about 300,000 clones, 70% to 90% appearing once. The specimen was PBMCs or T cells enriched from blood (not recorded which). Every receptor here comes from a woman aged 25-40 years who had recovered from COVID-19.

J is TRBJ1-2 and V is TRBV15; D unclear. V was cut by 1 base and J by 1 base, with 10 bases left in between. The CDR3 runs to 15 residues. CDR1 is LNHNV and CDR2 is YYDKDF in the germline V gene (reference sequence). As DNA, the CDR3 is TGTGCCACCAGCAGAGTGAGCCGAGTTAACTATGGCTACACCTTC. Encoded protein: CATSRVSRVNYGYTF.

The chain carries TRBV18 and TRBJ1-4; possibly TRBD1 for D (5 bases). The CDR3 is 16 residues long. Germline values: CDR1 KGHSH, CDR2 LQKENI. Trimming took off 4 bases at V and 0 bases at J, with 12 bases between the two ends. CDR3 loop: CASSQLGRATNEKLFF. CDR3 DNA sequence: TGTGCCAGCTCACAACTCGGCAGGGCAACTAATGAAAAACTGTTTTTT.

This clone has a handful of counts. This rearrangement joins TRBV3-1 (or the pseudogene TRBV3-2) to TRBJ1-2; D is possibly TRBD1 (6 bases). The V end lost 4 bases, the J end lost 4 bases, and 22 bases lay between the germline ends. Germline V gives CDR1 LGHDT, CDR2 YNNKEL (reference sequence). CDR3 length: 17 amino acids. In DNA, the CDR3 is TGTGCCAGCAGCCCTCGGGGGGGCTCCGCCCTGGCCTATGGCTACACCTTC. Translated, it gives CASSPRGGSALAYGYTF.

The chain combines TRBV21-1 with TRBJ1-5; TRBD1, as called in the table, went unchecked against the DNA. TRBV21-1 is flagged as a pseudogene. CDR3 length equals 17 residues. The CDR3 loop is CASSKDMGQGLGFAQHF. The CDR3, as DNA: TGTGCCAGCAGCAAAGACATGGGACAGGGTTTGGGGTTCGCCCAGCATTTT.

In DNA, the CDR3 is TGTGCCAGCAGTCGAATAACCCGGCAGCCCCAGCATTTT. It translates to CASSRITRQPQHF. V is TRBV12-3 or TRBV12-4 and J is TRBJ1-5; D unresolved. The ends were cut back, 5 bases at V and 7 bases at J, with 12 bases in the middle. This CDR3 is built from 13 residues.

Only one count was recorded for this clone. Other DNA sequences in this sample translate to the same CDR3. The chain is built from TRBV18 and TRBJ1-1, with D maybe TRBD1 (5 bases). The V gene lost 3 bases and the J gene lost 0 bases, with 11 bases spanning the gap. The V gene's germline CDR1 is KGHSH and CDR2 LQKENI. The CDR3 is 15 amino acids. This CDR3 is CASSPLEGMNTEAFF. The CDR3 DNA reads TGTGCCAGCTCACCCTTGGAGGGGATGAACACTGAAGCTTTCTTT.

The CDR3, as DNA: TGTGCCAGCAGCAGGGAGGGAAACTATGGCTACACCTTC. Translating gives CASSREGNYGYTF. The chain carries TRBV5-4 and TRBJ1-2; D is uncertain. CDR1 is SGHNT, CDR2 YYREEE, per germline (reference sequence). Trimming cost V 4 bases and J 2 bases, with 9 bases left between them. The CDR3 sequence is 13 residues long.

The chain uses TRBV3-1 (or the pseudogene TRBV3-2) and TRBJ2-7; 9 bases line up with TRBD1. The CDR3 spans 16 residues. Losses at the gene ends were 3 bases for V and 4 bases for J; bases not matched to a gene: 10. Germline CDR1 reads LGHDT; CDR2 reads YNNKEL (reference sequence). DNA of the CDR3: TGTGCCAGCAGCCACAACACCGGGACAGGGCGTTACGAGCAGTACTTC. Protein sequence: CASSHNTGTGRYEQYF.

V gene TRBV29-1 combines with J gene TRBJ2-2; the D is unclear. In germline, CDR1 is SQVTM, CDR2 ANQGSEA. The CDR3 is 13 amino acids. The germline V and J ends were trimmed by 3 bases and 1 base, with 6 bases remaining between them. CDR3 loop: CSVDPGNTGELFF. CDR3 sequence (DNA): TGCAGCGTTGACCCAGGGAACACCGGGGAGCTGTTTTTT.

This clone turned up a few times. The chain carries TRBV29-1 and TRBJ1-2; the D gene is possibly TRBD1 (6 bases). Germline V gene data show CDR1 as SQVTM and CDR2 as ANQGSEA. V shed 7 bases and J shed 4 bases, with 16 bases lying between them. The CDR3 consists of 13 residues. In DNA, the CDR3 is TGCAGCGCTTACAGGGACCTAGGCTATGGCTACACCTTC. Its protein product is CSAYRDLGYGYTF. Full variable domain (rest looked up from reference TRBV29-1 and TRBJ1-2): SAVISQKPSRDICQRGTSLTIQCQVDSQVTMMFWYRQQPGQSLTLIATANQGSEATYESGFVIDKFPISRPNLTFSTLTVSNMSPEDSSIYLCSAYRDLGYGYTFGSGTRLTVV.

The V call is TRBV6-5, the J call TRBJ2-4; 10 bases align to TRBD1. Germline V CDR1 and CDR2: MNHEY, SVGAGI. CDR3 length: 13 residues. V dropped 8 bases and J dropped 4; count of bases not matched to a gene: 2. The CDR3 bases are TGTGCCAGCTCGGGACAGGGGAAAAACATTCAGTACTTC. Protein product: CASSGQGKNIQYF.

The chain recombines TRBV6-5 with TRBJ2-7, with D perhaps matching TRBD1 (5 bases). The germline V gene encodes CDR1 MNHEY and CDR2 SVGAGI. The germline V and J ends were trimmed by 4 bases and 4 bases, with 8 bases remaining between them. The CDR3 length is 12 residues. The DNA of the CDR3 is TGTGCCAGCAGTTCAGGGATTTACGAGCAGTACTTC. Translated, it gives CASSSGIYEQYF.

V and J are TRBV9 and TRBJ2-2, with a weak D call TRBD2 (5 bases). V was cut by 4 bases and J by 5 bases, with 12 bases left in between. Germline assignment: CDR1 SGDLS and CDR2 YYNGEE. This CDR3 is built from 14 residues. The chain's CDR3 is CASSTRRDTGELFF. The CDR3 DNA reads as TGTGCCAGCAGCACCCGTCGGGATACCGGGGAGCTGTTTTTT.

This chain uses TRBV7-8 with TRBJ1-4; D might be TRBD1 (5 bases). Germline values: CDR1 SGHVS, CDR2 FQNEAQ. Trimming removed 5 bases at V and 0 bases at J, with 10 bases between. The CDR3 is 15 amino acids. The CDR3, as DNA: TGTGCCAGCAGCACTCGACAGACAACTAATGAAAAACTGTTTTTT. Translating it yields CASSTRQTTNEKLFF.

The J gene is TRBJ1-1, the V gene TRBV5-8; 8 bases align to TRBD1. Germline lookup yields CDR1 SGHTS and CDR2 YDEGEE. The CDR3 totals 14 residues. V shed 1 base, J shed 7 bases, and the junction held 6 bases outside the gene matches. CDR3 region: CASSLLQGAVEAFF. The DNA of the CDR3 is TGTGCCAGCAGCTTGTTGCAGGGGGCGGTTGAAGCTTTCTTT.

This clone has only a few counts. This chain links TRBV27 with TRBJ1-1, with TRBD1 identical over 8 bases. The CDR3 extends over 17 amino acids. J lost 3 bases, V lost 2 bases, and 11 bases had no gene match. The germline V gene has CDR1 MNHEY and CDR2 SMNVEV (reference sequence). CDR3 sequence: CASSLGGRGLMDTEAFF. The CDR3 DNA sequence: TGTGCCAGCAGTTTAGGGGGCAGGGGGCTTATGGACACTGAAGCTTTCTTT.

Here the CDR3 reads CASSPGTGRAKLFF. The CDR3 nucleotides read TGTGCCAGCAGCCCCGGGACAGGGAGGGCAAAACTGTTTTTT. The genes are TRBV11-2 and TRBJ1-4; 9 nucleotides align to TRBD1. The germline V gene has CDR1 SGHAT and CDR2 FQNNGV. J was trimmed by 10 bases and V by 5 bases; bases with no gene match: 8. The CDR3 has 14 amino acids.

V is TRBV7-3 and J is TRBJ2-3, with D uncertain. Germline CDR1 and CDR2: SGHTA and FQGTGA. V lost 4 bases and J lost 3, with 14 bases in between. The CDR3 loop spans 15 amino acids. The CDR3 region has the DNA TGTGCCAGCAGCTCCACAGCCCGAGAAACAGATACGCAGTATTTT. Its translation is CASSSTARETDTQYF.

The chain employs TRBV29-1 and TRBJ1-3; no reliable D call. This CDR3 spans 13 amino acids. Germline CDR1 is SQVTM and CDR2 is ANQGSEA. V was trimmed by 3 bases and J by 4 bases, leaving 10 bases between them. The CDR3 is CSVDEGRGNTIYF. The CDR3 region has the DNA TGCAGCGTTGATGAAGGGAGGGGAAACACCATATATTTT.

The chain uses TRBV7-2 and TRBJ2-7; 8 positions match TRBD1. This CDR3 is built from 14 residues. Trimming at V came to 4 bases and at J to 5 bases, leaving 7 bases not matched to a gene. In germline, CDR1 is SGHTA, CDR2 FQGNSA. As DNA, the CDR3 is TGTGCCAGCAGCTCAAATCAGGGGGCCCACGAGCAGTACTTC. Translation: CASSSNQGAHEQYF.